The subject of this entry is one T cell receptor (beta chain). Its antigen is not yet known. Base-call qualities are not available, and no considerably larger clone is one nucleotide away. Explained via the paper, the time point label denotes: about 28 days (+/-7) after the second vaccine dose. AZD1222 recipients given second doses at about 4 weeks or at about 12 weeks were pooled, since spike-specific TCR depth and breadth were not found to differ between the two schedules. Vaccinee samples came from UK trials COV001 and COV002, including a single-blind randomized controlled phase 2/3 trial of AZD1222 (ChAdOx1 nCoV-19) in healthy adults. Trial participant PBMC samples were collected at day 0 and day 28 after the second dose for TCRbeta chain sequencing. This entry is derived from a study of T cell responses to AZD1222 COVID-19 vaccine (TCRdb year 2021). In terms of the full investigation: A total of 230 to 250 trial participants underwent TCR sequencing, of whom more than 200 had received two doses of AZD1222 and 26 had received two doses of the MenACWY control vaccine. Enrollment into the trials was organized by age into subgroups of 18-55, 56-69 and 70-plus years, and those subgroups contained about 150, 27 and 61 TCR-sequenced participants, respectively. Beyond this particular receptor, the publication reports: Nearly half of unique spike-specific TCRs reportedly recognized epitopes outside regions mutated in the B.1.351 and B.1.1.7 variants. Participants were mostly white British, with more females than males. The authors suggested clonal diversity may have been underestimated. Conclusions about previously exposed vaccinees were limited because only 6 or 7 AZD1222 recipients were SARS-CoV-2 seropositive at baseline. Because no samples from the day 14 peak response were available, repertoires could be characterized only after the peak T cell response. After two AZD1222 doses, both the breadth and the depth of spike-specific TCRs were significantly higher than at day 0 and than in MenACWY recipients. Vaccine-associated CD4 TCRs spanned the whole spike protein, with dominant responses in regions 160-218 and 743-854. The 56-69-year group was small, and its depth increase did not reach significance, likely because of low power.

CDR1 and CDR2, looked up from the germline V gene, are SNHLY and FYNNEI. From its cysteine to its phenylalanine, the CDR3 spans 15 amino acids. The kept DNA is CDR3 alone, 45 bases in frame from the first base. The V and J ends are trimmed by 2 bases and 6 bases, leaving 16 bases between them. The CDR3 regions of human TCRbeta chains were subjected to immunosequencing. Per the original workflow: Repertoire TCRs were matched against a reference library of SARS-CoV-2-specific TCRs generated with the MIRA antigen-specificity platform. Breadth meant the fraction of unique TCRs that were SARS-CoV-2-associated, whereas depth meant the fraction of total T cells that were SARS-CoV-2-associated. Using the MIRA data, each spike-specific TCR was assigned both to the spike region to which the TCR was reactive and to a CD4 or CD8 class. Log10-transformed breadth and depth values were compared by one-way ANOVA with Sidak's multiple comparisons tests. Entries here come from immuneACCESS through TCRdb and include only in-frame sequences with V and J called. Some clones fail to appear in such tables; in the studies checked, an unresolved V gene covers under half of the shortfall, and the cause of the remainder is unknown. V and J calls plus clone size are reproduced from that table; the DNA served to infer D and trimming. In this sample the table shows about 120,000 clones, 85% to 90% of which occur a single time. Roughly 15% of the sample goes to the ten largest clones.

The material was peripheral blood, obtained 28 days after the second AZD1222 dose. The TCR originated in an adult who received the AZD1222 COVID-19 vaccine. This chain is built from TRBV2 and TRBJ1-2, with TRBD1 perhaps the D gene, on 6 matching bases. The bases are TGTGCCAGCAGTGAACAGGGACATTCTTCCGATGGCTACACCTTC. This sequence encodes CASSEQGHSSDGYTF. Joined to the reference TRBV2 and TRBJ1-2 proteins, this CDR3 gives the full variable domain: EPEVTQTPSHQVTQMGQEVILRCVPISNHLYFYWYRQILGQKVEFLVSFYNNEISEKSEIFDDQFSVERPDGSNFTLKIRSTKLEDSAMYFCASSEQGHSSDGYTFGSGTRLTVV.